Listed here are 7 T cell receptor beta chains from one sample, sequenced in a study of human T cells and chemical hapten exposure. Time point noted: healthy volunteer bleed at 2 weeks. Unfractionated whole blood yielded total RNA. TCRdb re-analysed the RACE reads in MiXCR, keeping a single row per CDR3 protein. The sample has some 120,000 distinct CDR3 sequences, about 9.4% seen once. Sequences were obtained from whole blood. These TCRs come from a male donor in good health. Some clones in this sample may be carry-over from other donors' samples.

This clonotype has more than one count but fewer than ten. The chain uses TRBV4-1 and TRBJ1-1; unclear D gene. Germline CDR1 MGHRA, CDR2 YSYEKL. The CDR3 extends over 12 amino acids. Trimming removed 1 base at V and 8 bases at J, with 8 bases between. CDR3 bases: TGCGCCAGCAGCCAAGTGGAGGGAGAAGCTTTCTTT. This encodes CASSQVEGEAFF.

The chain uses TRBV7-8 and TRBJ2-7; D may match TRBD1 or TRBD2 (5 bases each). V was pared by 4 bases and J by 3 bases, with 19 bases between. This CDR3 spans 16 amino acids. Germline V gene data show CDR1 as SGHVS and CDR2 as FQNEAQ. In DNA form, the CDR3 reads TGTGCCAGCAGCTGGGACGGAGAAAGAGGCCTCTACGAGCAGTACTTC. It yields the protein CASSWDGERGLYEQYF. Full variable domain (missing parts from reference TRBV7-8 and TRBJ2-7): GAGVSQSPRYKVAKRGQDVALRCDPISGHVSLFWYQQALGQGPEFLTYFQNEAQLDKSGLPSDRFFAERPEGSVSTLKIQRTQQEDSAVYLCASSWDGERGLYEQYFGPGTRLTVT.

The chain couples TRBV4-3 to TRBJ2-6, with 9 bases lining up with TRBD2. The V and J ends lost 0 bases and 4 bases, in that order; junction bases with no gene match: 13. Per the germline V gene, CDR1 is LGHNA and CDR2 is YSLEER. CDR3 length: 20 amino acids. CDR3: CASSQDKSTSGWVGANVLTF. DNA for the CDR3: TGCGCCAGCAGCCAAGATAAAAGCACTAGCGGGTGGGTGGGGGCCAACGTCCTGACTTTC.

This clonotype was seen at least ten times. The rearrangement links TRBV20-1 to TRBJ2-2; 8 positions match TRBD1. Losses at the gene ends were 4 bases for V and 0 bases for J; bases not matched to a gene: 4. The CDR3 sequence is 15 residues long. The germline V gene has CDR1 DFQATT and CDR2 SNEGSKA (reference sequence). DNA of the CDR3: TGCAGTGCTACGGACAGGGCTACGAACACCGGGGAGCTGTTTTTT. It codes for CSATDRATNTGELFF.

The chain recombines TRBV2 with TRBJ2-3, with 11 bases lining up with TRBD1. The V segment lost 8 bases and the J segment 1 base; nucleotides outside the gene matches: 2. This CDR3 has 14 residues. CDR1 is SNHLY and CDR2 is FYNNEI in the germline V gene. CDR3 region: CASGTGGGTDTQYF. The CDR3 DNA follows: TGTGCCAGCGGGACAGGGGGAGGCACAGATACGCAGTATTTT. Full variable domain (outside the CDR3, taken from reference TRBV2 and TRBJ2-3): EPEVTQTPSHQVTQMGQEVILRCVPISNHLYFYWYRQILGQKVEFLVSFYNNEISEKSEIFDDQFSVERPDGSNFTLKIRSTKLEDSAMYFCASGTGGGTDTQYFGPGTRLTVL.

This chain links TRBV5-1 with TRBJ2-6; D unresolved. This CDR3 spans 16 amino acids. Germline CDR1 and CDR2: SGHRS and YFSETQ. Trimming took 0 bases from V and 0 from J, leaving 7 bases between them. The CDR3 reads CASSLDRPSGANVLTF. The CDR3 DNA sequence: TGCGCCAGCAGCTTGGATCGGCCCTCTGGGGCCAACGTCCTGACTTTC.

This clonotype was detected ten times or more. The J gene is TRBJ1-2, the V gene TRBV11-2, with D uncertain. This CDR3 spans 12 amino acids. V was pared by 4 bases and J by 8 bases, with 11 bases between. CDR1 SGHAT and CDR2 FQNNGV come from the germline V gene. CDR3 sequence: CASSSSWEGYTF. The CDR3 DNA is TGTGCCAGCAGCTCAAGTTGGGAAGGCTACACCTTC. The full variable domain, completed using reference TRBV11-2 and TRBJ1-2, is EAGVAQSPRYKIIEKRQSVAFWCNPISGHATLYWYQQILGQGPKLLIQFQNNGVVDDSQLPKDRFSAERLKGVDSTLKIQPAKLEDSAVYLCASSSSWEGYTFGSGTRLTVV.